Described below is a single T cell receptor beta chain sequence and its context. Its antigen is not identified. The data belong to a study of cytomegalovirus exposure and HLA in healthy donors. Germline V gene lookup returns CDR1 SGHVS and CDR2 FQNEAQ. Germline trimming cut 5 bases from V and 0 bases from J; bases unmatched to any gene: 5. The CDR3 contains 16 residues. Primers for the PCR totalled 60 Vbeta and 13 Jbeta. Only in-frame clones appear in the TCRdb table, and some are missing; sequencing was by immunoSEQ multiplex PCR. The sample holds some 140,000 clones, approximately 73% seen once. Notes on the study in general: Later on, a genetic analysis was performed. It linked a missense variant in DCLRE1C with V- and J-gene trimming of TCR beta.

This TCR was recovered from a woman in her forties in good health and CMV-seronegative. The rearrangement joins TRBV7-8 to TRBJ2-3; 10 positions match TRBD2. The sample consisted of PBMCs. CDR3 coding DNA: TGTGCCAGCAGCCCCCTAGCGGGGGACAGCACAGATACGCAGTATTTT. It codes for CASSPLAGDSTDTQYF. The whole variable domain, remainder taken from reference TRBV7-8 and TRBJ2-3, is GAGVSQSPRYKVAKRGQDVALRCDPISGHVSLFWYQQALGQGPEFLTYFQNEAQLDKSGLPSDRFFAERPEGSVSTLKIQRTQQEDSAVYLCASSPLAGDSTDTQYFGPGTRLTVL.